This TCR beta chain was profiled in a study of cytomegalovirus exposure and HLA in healthy donors. Overall study: Later analysis reported that the roughly 110 validation repertoires shared the platform of the roughly 700 first-cohort repertoires.

Generated by immunoSEQ multiplex PCR, the TCRdb table keeps only in-frame clones and is missing some. The table lists some 140,000 clones, approximately 82% of them singletons. Study-wide results and caveats: In vitro checks showed that a few CMV-associated chains really do target CMV antigens. There were some public TCRs occurring in many donors, but most TCR sequences were rare.

The donors were members of the approximately 130-subject validation cohort (separate from the roughly 670-subject first cohort). This clone was counted once. Its specificity is not known. V lost 5 bases to trimming and J lost 2 bases; unmatched junction nucleotides: 7. This CDR3 spans 15 amino acids. The germline CDR1 and CDR2 sequences are SGHTA and FQGTGA. The genes are TRBV7-3 and TRBJ2-7; TRBD2 agrees at 9 bases. The origin of this receptor is a man aged 30 to 45 in good health and CMV-seropositive. Sequenced input: PBMCs. Here the CDR3 reads CASSLAGGGAYEQYF. The CDR3, as DNA: TGTGCCAGCAGCCTCGCGGGCGGGGGGGCCTACGAGCAGTACTTC. Full variable domain (missing parts from reference TRBV7-3 and TRBJ2-7): GAGVSQTPSNKVTEKGKYVELRCDPISGHTALYWYRQSLGQGPEFLIYFQGTGAADDSGLPNDRFFAVRPEGSVSTLKIQRTERGDSAVYLCASSLAGGGAYEQYFGPGTRLTVT.